Below are 26 T cell receptor beta chains sequenced from a single sample in a study of glioma-infiltrating T cells. Amplification of TCR alpha and beta CDR3 regions from RNA used iRepertoire nested multiplex PCR. In TCRdb, the multiplex PCR reads were re-called with MiXCR into one record per CDR3 protein. The data contain some 110,000 distinct CDR3 sequences, roughly 20% of them singletons. Sample: glioma tissue, nonneoplastic brain tissue, or PBMCs (not recorded which). Source of these receptors: a human donor with low-grade glioma or glioblastoma, undergoing nonglioma brain surgery, or in good health (not recorded which).

The chain employs TRBV5-6 and TRBJ2-2, with 7 positions matching TRBD1. The V segment lost 1 base and the J segment 1 base; nucleotides outside the gene matches: 4. The CDR3 is made up of 16 amino acids. Germline-derived CDR1 and CDR2 are SGHDT and YYEEEE. CDR3 bases: TGTGCCAGCAGCTTGATGGGACAGTTGAACACCGGGGAGCTGTTTTTT. This codes for CASSLMGQLNTGELFF.

The chain is built from TRBV30 and TRBJ2-5; TRBD1 is a possible D gene (6 bases). The CDR3 runs to 14 residues. V was clipped by 0 bases and J by 5 bases, with 13 bases between them. CDR1 is GTSNPN and CDR2 is SVGIG in the germline V gene (reference sequence). CDR3 nucleotides: TGTGCCTGGAGTGTACCACAGGGTTTGGAGACCCAGTACTTC. This encodes CAWSVPQGLETQYF.

This clonotype was seen a handful of times. This may come from a read error, since a much larger clone is one base off. The gene calls are TRBV12-3 or TRBV12-4 and TRBJ2-7; D gene ambiguous. Trimming pared 5 bases from V and 4 bases from J, leaving 9 bases between. CDR3 length: 12 residues. CDR3 protein: CASSGTGYEQYF. The CDR3 DNA sequence: TGTGCCAGCAGTGGTACGGGTTACGAGCAGTACTTC.

This clonotype was counted only a few times. The CDR3 DNA follows: TGTGCCATCTCGCGGGATACCTACGAGCAGTACTTC. This encodes CAISRDTYEQYF. This rearrangement joins TRBV10-3 to TRBJ2-7; tentative D call: TRBD2 (6 bases). V dropped 8 bases and J dropped 2 bases, with 10 bases sitting between them. This CDR3 has 12 amino acids. The germline gives CDR1 ENHRY, CDR2 SYGVKD.

There are many counts of this clonotype. The chain uses TRBV6-1 and TRBJ2-3; TRBD2 matches 8 bases. The CDR3 has 14 amino acids. Trimming took 8 bases from V and 2 from J; bases not matched to a gene: 6. CDR1 and CDR2 (germline): MNHNS, SASEGT. CDR3 region: CASLKGLVTDTQYF. CDR3 in DNA: TGTGCCAGCCTTAAGGGACTAGTCACAGATACGCAGTATTTT.

About this clonotype: A read error may explain this, as a much larger clone is one base away. The CDR3 ends on some other residue instead of the conserved phenylalanine or tryptophan, so this is likely a read error. The genes are TRBV5-1 and TRBJ1-5; maybe TRBD1 (5 bases). Trimming cost V 1 base and J 1 base, with 9 bases left between them. This CDR3 spans 15 amino acids. CDR1 SGHRS and CDR2 YFSETQ come from the germline V gene. In DNA form, the CDR3 reads TGCGCCAGCAGCTTGAGGGGAGAAAGCAATCAGCCCCAGCATCTT. This codes for CASSLRGESNQPQHL.

As to this clonotype: This may arise from a read error, as a much more abundant clone is one base away. V usage is TRBV5-1 and J usage is TRBJ1-1; 7 nucleotides line up with TRBD1. The CDR3 length is 13 residues. Germline V gives CDR1 SGHRS, CDR2 YFSETQ. CDR3 region: CSSSPGTVTEAFF. The CDR3 nucleotides read TGCTCCAGCAGCCCCGGGACAGTTACTGAAGCTTTCTTT.

This clonotype was seen at least ten times. The V and J genes are TRBV3-1 and TRBJ2-7, with 14 bases fitting TRBD2. This CDR3 region has 15 residues. Germline CDR1 LGHDT, CDR2 YNNKEL (reference sequence). J lost 6 bases, V lost 5 bases, and 6 bases had no gene match. In DNA, the CDR3 is TGTGCCAGCAGCTCTATTGGACTAGCGGGAGGCGAGCAGTACTTC. It encodes CASSSIGLAGGEQYF.

The sample holds a few counts of this clonotype. V and J are TRBV5-1 and TRBJ1-3; TRBD1 might be the D (6 bases). V lost 0 bases and J lost 2, with 12 bases in between. This CDR3 contains 16 residues. Germline V gives CDR1 SGHRS, CDR2 YFSETQ. As DNA, the CDR3 is TGCGCCAGCAGCTTGGCCTTACAGGGAACTGGAAACACCATATATTTT. It translates to CASSLALQGTGNTIYF.

Many counts were recorded for this clonotype. The chain carries TRBV25-1 and TRBJ2-7; D not resolved. The germline CDR1 and CDR2 sequences are MGHDK and SYGVNS. The CDR3 is 15 amino acids. With 1 base removed from V and 2 bases from J, the gap between germline ends came to 12 bases. The DNA for the CDR3 is TGTGCCAGCAGTGAATTAGGCAGGCAAGCCTACGAGCAGTACTTC. This translates into CASSELGRQAYEQYF.

This clonotype was recorded at least ten times. The chain employs TRBV4-2 and TRBJ2-3; the D gene is possibly TRBD1 (5 bases). The CDR3 is 14 residues long. CDR1 is LGHNA and CDR2 is YNFKEQ in the germline V gene. Trimming removed 1 base from V and 1 base from J, with 6 bases in between. The CDR3 nucleotides read TGTGCCAGCAGCCAAGCGACAGGCACAGATACGCAGTATTTT. Amino acids: CASSQATGTDTQYF.

For this clonotype: Since a much larger clone is just one base distant, this may be a read error. CDR3 sequence: CASSLAGGLKTKYF. DNA of the CDR3: TGTGCCAGCAGTTTAGCGGGGGGCCTGAAGACCAAGTACTTC. The genes are TRBV12-3 or TRBV12-4 and TRBJ2-5; D may be TRBD1 or TRBD2 (6 bases each). This CDR3 has 14 amino acids.

This clonotype was observed a handful of times. This sequence may be a read error, since a much larger clone differs from it by one base. The genes are TRBV20-1 and TRBJ2-5; the match to TRBD2 covers 8 bases. Germline V gene data show CDR1 as DFQATT and CDR2 as SNEGSKA (reference sequence). This CDR3 contains 15 residues. Here the CDR3 reads CSARDGGGGSEIQYF. The DNA of the CDR3 is TGCAGTGCTAGAGATGGGGGCGGGGGGTCAGAGATCCAGTACTTC.

This clonotype was picked up a small number of times. Just one base apart from a much larger clone, this may be a read error. The chain joins TRBV7-2 to TRBJ2-5; D not certain. The germline V gene has CDR1 SGHTA and CDR2 FQGNSA. The length of the CDR3 is 11 residues. V was shortened by 7 bases and J by 7 bases, with 10 bases between the two germline ends. The CDR3 sequence: CASIRPGTQYF. CDR3 sequence (DNA): TGTGCCAGCATCCGACCTGGGACCCAGTACTTC.

The sample holds many counts of this clonotype. This chain joins TRBV27 and TRBJ1-5; D gene ambiguous. The CDR3 sequence is 14 residues long. Germline assignment: CDR1 MNHEY and CDR2 SMNVEV (reference sequence). With 1 base removed from V and 1 base from J, the gap between germline ends came to 5 bases. Here the CDR3 reads CASSLFGSNQPQHF. The CDR3 coding sequence is TGTGCCAGCAGTTTATTCGGCAGCAATCAGCCCCAGCATTTT.

In this sample, this clonotype turned up a few times. The chain links TRBV4-1 to TRBJ2-2; D not resolved. Looked up from germline, CDR1 is MGHRA and CDR2 is YSYEKL. Between the trimmed V and J ends, which lost 0 bases and 2 bases, there was a span of 10 bases. The CDR3 has 16 amino acids. For the CDR3, the DNA is TGCGCCAGCAGCCAAGAACCATCGGCCAACACCGGGGAGCTGTTTTTT. It encodes CASSQEPSANTGELFF.

Concerning this clonotype: This may stem from a read error, because a much larger clone lies one nucleotide away. The V and J genes are TRBV7-9 and TRBJ1-6; no definite D call. Germline V gene sequence: CDR1 SEHNR, CDR2 FQNEAQ (reference sequence). This CDR3 has 14 residues. The DNA for the CDR3 is TGTGCCAGCAGCTCGGGCAGCTTTAATTCACCCCTCAACTTT. Its translation: CASSSGSFNSPLNF.

Comment on this clonotype: Likely a read error: the CDR3 ends without its conserved phenylalanine or tryptophan. This rearrangement joins TRBV6-9 to TRBJ2-3, with 14 nucleotides matching TRBD2. Germline CDR1 reads MNHGY; CDR2 reads SVAAGI. With 0 bases clipped from V and 7 bases from J, the junction kept 3 bases outside the gene matches. This CDR3 comprises 16 residues. Written as DNA, the CDR3 is TGTGCCAGCAGTTATTCCGGACTAGCGGGAGGTAATACGCAGTATTCT. This sequence encodes CASSYSGLAGGNTQYS.

Concerning this clonotype itself: A much larger clone differs from this one at a single base, so this may be a read error. The chain carries TRBV12-3 or TRBV12-4 and TRBJ1-1; 9 nucleotides line up with TRBD1. J gave up 2 bases and V 8 bases, and 3 bases lay outside the gene matches. The length of the CDR3 is 13 residues. The CDR3 here is CASGTGINTEAFF. As DNA, the CDR3 is TGTGCCAGCGGGACAGGGATAAACACTGAAGCTTTCTTT.

Notes on this clonotype: A much larger clone lies one base from this, so it may be a read error. The chain uses TRBV7-9 and TRBJ2-7, with TRBD2 matching over 14 bases. The CDR3 covers 19 residues. CDR1 SEHNR and CDR2 FQNEAQ come from the germline V gene (reference sequence). CDR3 nucleotides: TGTGTCAGCAGCGTTGCGACTAGCGGGAGGGGCGGACCTCCTTACGAGCAGTACTTC. Amino acid sequence: CVSSVATSGRGGPPYEQYF.

This clonotype was seen a few times. This chain connects TRBV3-1 to TRBJ1-6, with a tentative D call TRBD1 (6 bases). The CDR3 consists of 17 residues. Per germline, CDR1 LGHDT and CDR2 YNNKEL (reference sequence). Trimming shortened V by 3 bases and J by 11 bases, and 23 bases separated the two germline ends. The CDR3 sequence is CASSQYHPGQEGPPLHF. The CDR3 DNA is TGTGCCAGCAGCCAGTATCATCCGGGACAAGAAGGCCCACCCCTCCACTTT.

Note on this clonotype: A much larger clone is a single base away; this may be a read error. The genes are TRBV19 and TRBJ2-1, with TRBD2 matching over 7 bases. CDR3 length equals 15 residues. The germline gives CDR1 LNHDA, CDR2 SQIVND (reference sequence). CDR3 DNA sequence: TGTGCCAGTAGTATAACTAGCGTGGGGTACAATAAGCAGTTCTTC. This codes for CASSITSVGYNKQFF.

This clonotype was observed many times. The chain is built from TRBV2 and TRBJ2-7; no clear D. The CDR3 extends over 11 amino acids. Germline V gene sequence: CDR1 SNHLY, CDR2 FYNNEI. V was trimmed by 2 bases and J by 12 bases, leaving 11 bases between them. The CDR3 nucleotides are TGTGCCAGCAGTGAATTGAGGTTTTCGTACTTC. Protein product: CASSELRFSYF.

This clonotype was observed a few times. This chain uses TRBV30 with TRBJ2-7; the D call may be TRBD1 or TRBD2 (5 bases each). V was trimmed by 6 bases and J by 0 bases, leaving 18 bases between them. The CDR3 sequence is 15 residues long. CDR1 GTSNPN and CDR2 SVGIG come from the germline V gene (reference sequence). CDR3 in DNA: TGTGCCTGCCGGGACCGCTCGATTGGCTCCTACGAGCAGTACTTC. Its translation is CACRDRSIGSYEQYF.

This clonotype came up many times. CDR3 amino acids: CASTRSLAGEQYF. The CDR3 DNA follows: TGTGCCAGCACACGCTCACTAGCGGGAGAGCAGTACTTC. The gene calls are TRBV14 and TRBJ2-7, with TRBD2 matching over 10 bases. Germline assignment: CDR1 SGHDN and CDR2 FVKESK. The V gene end was trimmed by 7 bases and the J gene end by 7 bases; junction bases not matched to a gene: 7. This CDR3 is 13 amino acids long.

The chain is built from TRBV5-6 and TRBJ2-7, with TRBD2 identical over 10 bases. The junction had 6 bases not matched to a gene; V was cut back by 0 bases and J by 12 bases. The germline CDR1 and CDR2 sequences are SGHDT and YYEEEE. The CDR3 consists of 13 residues. CDR3 sequence: CASSLGLAGAVYF. The CDR3 coding sequence is TGTGCCAGCAGCTTGGGCCTAGCGGGAGCGGTGTACTTC.